Each of the 11 T cell receptor beta chains below was sequenced from the same sample in a study of identical twins. TCRdb itself ran the 5' RACE reads through MiXCR, one entry per CDR3 protein. The table lists just over 500,000 distinct CDR3 sequences, less than 25% of them singletons. These data are also associated with another study on T cells expressing NK-cell markers.

The sequencing sample was made of CD4+ T cells sorted from blood. The receptors originated from a woman aged 18 to 35 in good health.

The V gene is TRBV27, the J gene TRBJ2-1; D remains unclear. Per germline, CDR1 MNHEY and CDR2 SMNVEV (reference sequence). V was shortened by 4 bases and J by 5 bases, with 12 bases between the two germline ends. The CDR3 contains 14 residues. CDR3 loop: CASSYLRPNNEQFF. CDR3 coding DNA: TGTGCCAGCAGTTACTTACGACCGAACAATGAGCAGTTCTTC.

The chain combines TRBV5-6 with TRBJ1-2, with no clear D. CDR1 and CDR2 from the germline V gene are SGHDT and YYEEEE. The CDR3 consists of 12 residues. V was trimmed by 1 base and J by 7 bases, leaving 8 bases between them. CDR3 in DNA: TGTGCCAGCAGCTTGAATTTTTTTGGCTACACCTTC. Translated, it gives CASSLNFFGYTF.

This clonotype has just a few counts. The J gene is TRBJ2-7, the V gene TRBV7-2, with 7 bases matching TRBD2. This CDR3 contains 13 residues. Germline assignment: CDR1 SGHTA and CDR2 FQGNSA. Losses at the gene ends were 5 bases for V and 10 bases for J; bases not matched to a gene: 11. The CDR3 nucleotides are TGTGCCAGCAGCCCTAGCGGAGACCTGGGACAGTACTTC. It encodes CASSPSGDLGQYF.

The chain uses TRBV20-1 and TRBJ2-1; D gene unclear. Looked up from germline, CDR1 is DFQATT and CDR2 is SNEGSKA (reference sequence). The CDR3 spans 13 residues. V lost 6 bases to trimming and J lost 12 bases, with 21 bases between them. The CDR3 DNA reads as TGCAGTGCCCGCGACTTTTCGGGCGACGGGCAGTTCTTC. Translated: CSARDFSGDGQFF.

This chain uses TRBV20-1 with TRBJ1-6, with a tentative D call TRBD1 (5 bases). This CDR3 comprises 15 residues. Trimming left V 5 bases short and J 7 bases short, with 18 bases between. Germline CDR1 reads DFQATT; CDR2 reads SNEGSKA (reference sequence). DNA of the CDR3: TGCAGTGCTCAGCCCCGACAGACGAGAAATTCACCCCTCCACTTT. Translated: CSAQPRQTRNSPLHF.

The rearrangement joins TRBV6-5 to TRBJ2-5; D is unclear. The V and J ends lost 2 bases and 5 bases respectively, with 18 bases between them. The CDR3 is 16 residues long. The V gene's germline CDR1 is MNHEY and CDR2 SVGAGI. CDR3 sequence (DNA): TGTGCCAGCAGTTACGGGCTAAACATCGGCTCTGAGACCCAGTACTTC. It encodes CASSYGLNIGSETQYF.

V is TRBV5-6 and J is TRBJ2-5; D is unresolved. Trimming removed 3 bases from V and 3 bases from J, with 9 bases in between. Germline-derived CDR1 and CDR2 are SGHDT and YYEEEE. CDR3 length equals 13 residues. DNA of the CDR3: TGTGCCAGCAGCTCGGAACAGAAAGAGACCCAGTACTTC. Its protein product is CASSSEQKETQYF.

The table lists this clonotype with many counts. The chain couples TRBV11-2 to TRBJ2-7; a weak D match, TRBD1 (5 bases). Germline V gene sequence: CDR1 SGHAT, CDR2 FQNNGV. This CDR3 has 15 amino acids. Trimming left V 4 bases short and J 3 bases short, with 16 bases between. The CDR3 nucleotides are TGTGCCAGCAGCTCCCAAGGGGCTGTCGGCTACGAGCAGTACTTC. This codes for CASSSQGAVGYEQYF.

This clonotype has a handful of counts. The chain employs TRBV7-6 and TRBJ1-1; D not certain. V lost 5 bases, J lost 1 base, and 14 bases lay in between. The germline CDR1 and CDR2 sequences are SGHVS and FNYEAQ. CDR3 length: 15 residues. The CDR3 reads CASSLYTTSNTEAFF. CDR3 sequence (DNA): TGTGCCAGCAGCCTCTACACGACCTCGAACACTGAAGCTTTCTTT.

The V gene is TRBV5-1, the J gene TRBJ2-4; 11 bases match TRBD2. The trim removed 3 bases at V and 0 bases at J, leaving 11 bases unmatched. Germline lookup yields CDR1 SGHRS and CDR2 YFSETQ. CDR3 length: 19 residues. The CDR3 here is CASSWVGTSGLLAKNIQYF. DNA for the CDR3: TGCGCCAGCAGCTGGGTGGGGACTAGCGGCCTACTAGCCAAAAACATTCAGTACTTC. The variable domain in full, with the rest retrieved from reference TRBV5-1 and TRBJ2-4, is KAGVTQTPRYLIKTRGQQVTLSCSPISGHRSVSWYQQTPGQGLQFLFEYFSETQRNKGNFPGRFSGRQFSNSRSEMNVSTLELGDSALYLCASSWVGTSGLLAKNIQYFGAGTRLSVL.

As DNA, the CDR3 is TGTGCCAGCAGTTTTCTAAAGGGGCGGACAGATACGCAGTATTTT. It translates to CASSFLKGRTDTQYF. The V gene is TRBV12-3 or TRBV12-4, the J gene TRBJ2-3; maybe TRBD1 (5 bases). The CDR3 extends over 15 amino acids. V was cut by 3 bases and J by 3 bases, with 13 bases left in between.